The present TCR beta chain was sequenced within a study of blood T cells in healthy people across ages. In its sample, this clonotype was seen a few times. PCR was performed a second time for roughly 7 to 12 cycles using a sample-barcoded 5' primer and a J-beta primer mix. In TCRdb, the 5' RACE reads were re-called with MiXCR into one record per CDR3 protein. The table shows about 800,000 distinct CDR3 sequences, with just under 25% occurring only once. No fewer than 6 million PBMCs went into each sample. The V end lost 6 bases, the J end lost 4 bases, and 10 bases lay between the germline ends. This CDR3 has 13 amino acids. Germline V gene data show CDR1 as LNHNV and CDR2 as YYDKDF (reference sequence). These data also formed part of another study, on T cells of mothers and their children. As that study records: For each mother, over 9 million TCR beta CDR3 reads were obtained, and for each child, 2.5 million to 3 million.

This sequence originates from a boy between 10 and 17 years old in good health. The chain joins TRBV15 to TRBJ2-4, with D perhaps matching TRBD2 (5 bases). Sequenced sample: blood. For the CDR3, the DNA is TGTGCCACCAGAGGACGGGAAAAAAACATTCAGTACTTC. Translated: CATRGREKNIQYF.